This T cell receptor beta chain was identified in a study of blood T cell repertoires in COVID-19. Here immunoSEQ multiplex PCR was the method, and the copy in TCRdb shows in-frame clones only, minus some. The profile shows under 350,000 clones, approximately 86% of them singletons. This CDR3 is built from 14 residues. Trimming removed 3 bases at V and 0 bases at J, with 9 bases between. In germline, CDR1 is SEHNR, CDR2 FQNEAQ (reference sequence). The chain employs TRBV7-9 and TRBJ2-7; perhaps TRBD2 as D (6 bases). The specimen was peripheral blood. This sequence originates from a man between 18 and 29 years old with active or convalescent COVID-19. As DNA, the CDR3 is TGTGCCAGCAGCTTCGGCGGGAACTCCTACGAGCAGTACTTC. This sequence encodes CASSFGGNSYEQYF.